The T cell receptor (beta chain) described here comes from a study of T-cell reconstitution after alpha-beta-depleted transplantation in children. Broader study findings: T-cell counts and diversity were attributed mostly to newly produced T cells one year after transplant. Expanded graft clones, several hundred of them, were reportedly the source of alpha-beta T cells about two months after transplant. Recipient T cells and thymic progenitors that survived gave rise to the high TCRbeta diversity observed at day 60 in some patients.

Preparation of the TCRbeta library was carried out with unique molecular identifiers. MiXCR, applied by TCRdb to the PCR reads, yields one record per CDR3 protein. Counted here are fewer than 250,000 distinct CDR3 sequences, roughly 8.2% occurring once; the ten biggest clones make up 6.3%. The table lists this clonotype with many counts. Its antigen is unidentified. Looked up from germline, CDR1 is LGHNA and CDR2 is YSLEER. The CDR3 is made up of 16 amino acids. V lost 1 base to trimming and J lost 2 bases, with 15 bases between them. The sample here was PBMCs, mostly from graft donor cells, taken 180 days after TCRalphabeta/CD19-depleted stem cell transplant. The chain joins TRBV4-3 to TRBJ2-7; D unclear. This receptor was identified in a male patient younger than 18 who had a stem cell transplant for acute lymphoblastic leukemia, so the T cells may come from the graft donor. In DNA, the CDR3 is TGCGCCAGCAGCCAAGTGGCGACACTCCGCACCTACGAGCAGTACTTC. Protein product: CASSQVATLRTYEQYF.